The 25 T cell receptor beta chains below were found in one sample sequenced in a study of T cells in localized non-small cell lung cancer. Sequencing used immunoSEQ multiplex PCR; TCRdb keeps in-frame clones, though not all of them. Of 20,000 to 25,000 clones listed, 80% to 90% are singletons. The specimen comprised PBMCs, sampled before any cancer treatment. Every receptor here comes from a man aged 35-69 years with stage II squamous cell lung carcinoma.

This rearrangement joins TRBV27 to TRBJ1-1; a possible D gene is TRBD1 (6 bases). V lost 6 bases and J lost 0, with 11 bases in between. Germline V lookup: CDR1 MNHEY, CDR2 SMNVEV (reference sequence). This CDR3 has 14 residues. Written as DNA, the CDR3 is TGTGCCAGCAGGCCAGGGGCGGTGAACACTGAAGCTTTCTTT. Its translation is CASRPGAVNTEAFF.

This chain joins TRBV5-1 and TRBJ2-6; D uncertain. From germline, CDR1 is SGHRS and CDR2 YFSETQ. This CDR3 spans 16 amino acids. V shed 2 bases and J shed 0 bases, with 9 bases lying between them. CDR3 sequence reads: CASSLRIYSGANVLTF. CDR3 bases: TGCGCCAGCAGCTTAAGGATTTACTCTGGGGCCAACGTCCTGACTTTC.

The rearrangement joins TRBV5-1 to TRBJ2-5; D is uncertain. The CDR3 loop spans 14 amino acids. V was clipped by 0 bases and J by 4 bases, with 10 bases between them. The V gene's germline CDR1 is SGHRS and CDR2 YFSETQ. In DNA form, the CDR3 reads TGCGCCAGCAGCTTGGATTTAGGTTCAGAGACCCAGTACTTC. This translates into CASSLDLGSETQYF.

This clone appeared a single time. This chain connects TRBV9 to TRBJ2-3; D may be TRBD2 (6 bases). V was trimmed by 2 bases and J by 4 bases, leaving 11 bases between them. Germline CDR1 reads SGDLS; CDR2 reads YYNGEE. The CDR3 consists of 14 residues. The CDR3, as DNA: TGTGCCAGCAGCGTCATTGGGGAGGCAGATACGCAGTATTTT. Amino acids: CASSVIGEADTQYF.

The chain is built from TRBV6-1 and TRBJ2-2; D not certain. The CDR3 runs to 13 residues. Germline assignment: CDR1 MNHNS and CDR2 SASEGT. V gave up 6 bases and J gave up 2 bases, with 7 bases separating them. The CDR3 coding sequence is TGTGCCAGCAGAGCGAGTAACACCGGGGAGCTGTTTTTT. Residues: CASRASNTGELFF.

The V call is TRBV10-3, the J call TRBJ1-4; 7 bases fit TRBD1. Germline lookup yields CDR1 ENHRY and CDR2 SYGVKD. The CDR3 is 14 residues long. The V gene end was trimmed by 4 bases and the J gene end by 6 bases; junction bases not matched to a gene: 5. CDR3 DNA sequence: TGTGCCATCAGTGCGACAGGGAGTGATGAAAAACTGTTTTTT. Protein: CAISATGSDEKLFF.

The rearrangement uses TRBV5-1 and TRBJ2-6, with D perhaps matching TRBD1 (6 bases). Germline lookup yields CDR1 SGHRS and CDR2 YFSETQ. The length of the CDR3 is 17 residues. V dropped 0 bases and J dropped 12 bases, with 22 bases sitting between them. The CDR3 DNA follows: TGCGCCAGCAGCTTGGCGTGGGGGCAGGCCGCATCATCCGTCCTGACTTTC. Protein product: CASSLAWGQAASSVLTF.

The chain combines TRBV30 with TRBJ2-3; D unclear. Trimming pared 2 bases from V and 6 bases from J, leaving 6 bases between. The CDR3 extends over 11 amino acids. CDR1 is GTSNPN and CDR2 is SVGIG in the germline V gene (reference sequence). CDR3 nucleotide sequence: TGTGCCTGGAGTACGGGCGATACGCAGTATTTT. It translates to CAWSTGDTQYF.

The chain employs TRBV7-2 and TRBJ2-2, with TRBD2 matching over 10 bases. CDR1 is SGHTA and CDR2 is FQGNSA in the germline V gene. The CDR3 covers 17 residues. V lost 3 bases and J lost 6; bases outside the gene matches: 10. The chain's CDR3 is CASSFVPSGGASGELFF. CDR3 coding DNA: TGTGCCAGCAGCTTTGTACCCAGCGGGGGGGCCTCCGGGGAGCTGTTTTTT.

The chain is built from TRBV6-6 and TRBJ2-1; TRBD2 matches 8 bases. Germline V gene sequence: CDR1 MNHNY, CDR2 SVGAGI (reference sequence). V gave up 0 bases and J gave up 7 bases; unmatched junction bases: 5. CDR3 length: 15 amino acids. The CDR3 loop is CASSYSAGGLNEQFF. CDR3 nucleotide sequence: TGTGCCAGCAGTTACTCGGCGGGGGGTCTAAATGAGCAGTTCTTC.

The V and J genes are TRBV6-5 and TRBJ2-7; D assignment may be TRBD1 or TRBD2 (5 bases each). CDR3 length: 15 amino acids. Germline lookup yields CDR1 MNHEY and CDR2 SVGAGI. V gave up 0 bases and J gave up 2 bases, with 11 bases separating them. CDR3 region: CASSYSRGRTYEQYF. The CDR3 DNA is TGTGCCAGCAGTTACTCTCGGGGACGTACCTACGAGCAGTACTTC.

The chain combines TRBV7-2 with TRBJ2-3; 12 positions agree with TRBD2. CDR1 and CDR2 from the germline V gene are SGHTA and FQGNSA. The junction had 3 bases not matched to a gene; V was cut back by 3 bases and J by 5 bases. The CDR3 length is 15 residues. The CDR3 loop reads CASSLGLAGLDTQYF. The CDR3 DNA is TGTGCCAGCAGCTTGGGACTAGCGGGCCTAGATACGCAGTATTTT.

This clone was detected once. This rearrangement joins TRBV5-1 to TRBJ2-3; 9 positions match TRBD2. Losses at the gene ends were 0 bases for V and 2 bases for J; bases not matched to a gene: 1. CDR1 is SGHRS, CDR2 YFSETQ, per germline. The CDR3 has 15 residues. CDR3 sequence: CASSLGGLATDTQYF. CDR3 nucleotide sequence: TGCGCCAGCAGCTTGGGGGGACTAGCCACAGATACGCAGTATTTT.

CDR3: CASSLDFLGQKTDTQYF. The DNA for the CDR3 is TGTGCCAGCAGCTTAGATTTCCTAGGACAGAAGACAGATACGCAGTATTTT. The V gene is TRBV11-2, the J gene TRBJ2-3; possible D gene TRBD1, 6 bases. This CDR3 contains 17 residues. The germline gives CDR1 SGHAT, CDR2 FQNNGV. V was cut by 0 bases and J by 3 bases, with 16 bases left in between.

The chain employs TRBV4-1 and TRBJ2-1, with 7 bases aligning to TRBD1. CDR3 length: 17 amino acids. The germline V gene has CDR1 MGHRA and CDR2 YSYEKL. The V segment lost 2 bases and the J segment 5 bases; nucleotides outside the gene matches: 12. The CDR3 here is CASSQPTGVGVHNEQFF. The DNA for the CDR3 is TGCGCCAGCAGCCAACCCACAGGGGTCGGTGTCCACAATGAGCAGTTCTTC.

CDR3 protein: CASSRDTYQPQHF. CDR3 coding DNA: TGTGCCAGCTCACGGGACACCTATCAGCCCCAGCATTTT. The chain combines TRBV18 with TRBJ1-5, with a possible D match to TRBD1 (6 bases). In germline, CDR1 is KGHSH, CDR2 LQKENI. CDR3 length equals 13 residues. V was clipped by 4 bases and J by 5 bases, with 9 bases between them.

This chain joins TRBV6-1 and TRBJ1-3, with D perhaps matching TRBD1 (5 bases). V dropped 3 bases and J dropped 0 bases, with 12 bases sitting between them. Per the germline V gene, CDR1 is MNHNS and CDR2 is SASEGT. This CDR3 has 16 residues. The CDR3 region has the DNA TGTGCCAGCAGTGAGGGGGGATACAGCTCTGGAAACACCATATATTTT. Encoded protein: CASSEGGYSSGNTIYF.

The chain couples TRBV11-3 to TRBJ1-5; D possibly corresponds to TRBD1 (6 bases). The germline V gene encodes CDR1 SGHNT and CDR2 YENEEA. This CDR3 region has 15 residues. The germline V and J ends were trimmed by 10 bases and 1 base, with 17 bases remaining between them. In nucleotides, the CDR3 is TGTGCCACCCCCCGGGGGGCTCCGAGCAATCAGCCCCAGCATTTT. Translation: CATPRGAPSNQPQHF.

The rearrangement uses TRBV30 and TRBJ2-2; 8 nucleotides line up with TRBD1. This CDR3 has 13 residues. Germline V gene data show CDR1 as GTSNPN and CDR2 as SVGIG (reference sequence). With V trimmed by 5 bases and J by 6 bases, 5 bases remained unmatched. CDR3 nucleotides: TGTGCCTGGGTGCAGGGGGCCTCCGGGGAGCTGTTTTTT. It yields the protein CAWVQGASGELFF.

This chain's CDR3 is CASSITGVPYNEQFF. The CDR3 region has the DNA TGTGCCAGCAGTATCACAGGTGTCCCCTACAATGAGCAGTTCTTC. The rearrangement uses TRBV27 and TRBJ2-1; possibly TRBD1 for D (5 bases). Germline V lookup: CDR1 MNHEY, CDR2 SMNVEV (reference sequence). The CDR3 has 15 residues. V was cut by 5 bases and J by 2 bases, with 13 bases left in between.

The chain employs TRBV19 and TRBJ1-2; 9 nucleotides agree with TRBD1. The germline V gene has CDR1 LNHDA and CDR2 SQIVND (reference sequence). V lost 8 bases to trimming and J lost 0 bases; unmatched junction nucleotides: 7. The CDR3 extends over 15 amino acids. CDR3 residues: CASRDRERANYGYTF. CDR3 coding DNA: TGTGCCAGTCGGGACAGGGAGAGAGCTAACTATGGCTACACCTTC.

CDR3 protein: CASSSIGPSGMDEQFF. The CDR3 bases are TGTGCCAGCAGTTCTATTGGCCCTAGCGGGATGGATGAGCAGTTCTTC. The chain couples TRBV27 to TRBJ2-1; TRBD2 matches at 9 bases. The germline V gene has CDR1 MNHEY and CDR2 SMNVEV (reference sequence). The V and J ends lost 4 bases and 8 bases, in that order; junction bases with no gene match: 12. The CDR3 totals 16 residues.

The CDR3 protein is CASSHNPSGRADTQYF. The CDR3 nucleotides are TGTGCCAGCAGCCACAATCCTAGCGGGAGAGCAGATACGCAGTATTTT. V gene TRBV27 combines with J gene TRBJ2-3, with TRBD2 matching 10 bases. This CDR3 is built from 16 residues. Trimming cost V 6 bases and J 4 bases; bases outside gene matches: 10. CDR1 is MNHEY, CDR2 SMNVEV, per germline (reference sequence).

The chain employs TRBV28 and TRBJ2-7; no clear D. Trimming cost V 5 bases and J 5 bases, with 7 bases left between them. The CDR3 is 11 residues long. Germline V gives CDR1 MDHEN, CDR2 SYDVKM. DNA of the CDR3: TGTGCCAGCAGTGCAAGAGACGAGCAGTACTTC. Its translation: CASSARDEQYF.

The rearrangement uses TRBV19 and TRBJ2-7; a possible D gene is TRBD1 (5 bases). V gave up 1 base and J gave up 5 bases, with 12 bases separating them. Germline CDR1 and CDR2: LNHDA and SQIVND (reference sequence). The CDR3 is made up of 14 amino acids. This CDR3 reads CASSIVQGSDEQYF. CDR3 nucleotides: TGTGCCAGTAGTATAGTCCAGGGTTCCGACGAGCAGTACTTC.